The 20 T cell receptor beta chains reported below all come from one sample, sequenced in a study of blood T cell repertoires in COVID-19. TCRdb keeps only in-frame clones here, not all; method: immunoSEQ multiplex PCR. The table shows some 190,000 clones, with approximately 92% occurring only once. Sequencing was carried out using PBMCs or T cells enriched from blood (not recorded which). The receptors were sampled from a woman in her thirties or forties with acute COVID-19.

The rearrangement joins TRBV19 to TRBJ1-3; 8 nucleotides agree with TRBD1. CDR1 is LNHDA and CDR2 is SQIVND in the germline V gene (reference sequence). J lost 0 bases, V lost 2 bases, and 0 bases had no gene match. CDR3 length equals 15 residues. CDR3 sequence reads: CASSITGGSGNTIYF. For the CDR3, the DNA is TGTGCCAGTAGTATAACAGGGGGCTCTGGAAACACCATATATTTT.

The genes are TRBV6-5 and TRBJ1-1; D is undetermined. Germline V gene data show CDR1 as MNHEY and CDR2 as SVGAGI. This CDR3 spans 14 amino acids. Trimming removed 0 bases at V and 5 bases at J, with 10 bases between. The CDR3 is CASSYSRGGTEAFF. In DNA form, the CDR3 reads TGTGCCAGCAGTTACTCACGGGGAGGTACTGAAGCTTTCTTT.

This chain uses TRBV2 with TRBJ2-5; the match to TRBD2 covers 10 bases. CDR3 size: 15 residues. Germline assignment: CDR1 SNHLY and CDR2 FYNNEI. The V gene end was trimmed by 1 base and the J gene end by 6 bases; junction bases not matched to a gene: 5. The CDR3 DNA reads TGTGCCAGCAGTGAAGGGAGCGGGGGGGCAAAGACCCAGTACTTC. Its translation is CASSEGSGGAKTQYF.

The chain joins TRBV9 to TRBJ2-5; D uncertain. Germline CDR1 SGDLS, CDR2 YYNGEE. Trimming cost V 0 bases and J 5 bases, with 14 bases left between them. The CDR3 covers 15 residues. In DNA, the CDR3 is TGTGCCAGCAGCGTAGAGCCTAGTGAATTGGAGACCCAGTACTTC. Its protein product is CASSVEPSELETQYF.

The J gene is TRBJ1-1, the V gene TRBV6-5; possibly TRBD1 for D (6 bases). The CDR3 runs to 14 residues. CDR1 and CDR2 from the germline V gene are MNHEY and SVGAGI. The V gene lost 5 bases and the J gene lost 1 base, with 11 bases spanning the gap. In DNA form, the CDR3 reads TGTGCCAGCAGTCTGGACAGAGGGAACACTGAAGCTTTCTTT. The encoded protein is CASSLDRGNTEAFF.

This sequence joins TRBV9 and TRBJ2-4; 11 bases map to TRBD1. The V and J ends lost 1 base and 2 bases, in that order; junction bases with no gene match: 5. Looked up from germline, CDR1 is SGDLS and CDR2 is YYNGEE. The CDR3 loop spans 17 amino acids. The CDR3 DNA sequence: TGTGCCAGCAGCGTAACCTGGGACAGGGGGACCAAAAACATTCAGTACTTC. As protein: CASSVTWDRGTKNIQYF.

This clone was seen at least ten times. V gene TRBV7-9 combines with J gene TRBJ1-5; no reliable D call. Looked up from germline, CDR1 is SEHNR and CDR2 is FQNEAQ (reference sequence). The CDR3 runs to 13 residues. Deletions cut 0 bases from V and 7 bases from J, with 7 bases between. In nucleotides, the CDR3 is TGTGCCAGCAGCTTAGCTTCCGGGCAGCCCCAGCATTTT. Protein: CASSLASGQPQHF.

The chain carries TRBV28 and TRBJ2-1; 13 bases match TRBD2. Unmatched junction bases numbered 10, after V lost 6 bases and J lost 5 bases. The CDR3 consists of 17 residues. Germline assignment: CDR1 MDHEN and CDR2 SYDVKM. CDR3 in DNA: TGTGCCAGCAGCCCATTGACTAGCGGGGGGCCAGACAATGAGCAGTTCTTC. Translating gives CASSPLTSGGPDNEQFF.

This sequence joins TRBV19 and TRBJ1-1; D is possibly TRBD1 (5 bases). This CDR3 spans 15 amino acids. Trimming took off 6 bases at V and 5 bases at J, with 19 bases between the two ends. Germline CDR1 is LNHDA and CDR2 is SQIVND (reference sequence). The DNA of the CDR3 is TGTGCCAGTAGAAGTATTGGGGCAGGGAGGACTGAAGCTTTCTTT. It codes for CASRSIGAGRTEAFF.

The V and J genes are TRBV5-1 and TRBJ1-6; D gene uncertain. V was shortened by 0 bases and J by 4 bases, with 11 bases between the two germline ends. The CDR3 totals 16 residues. In germline, CDR1 is SGHRS, CDR2 YFSETQ. The CDR3 sequence is CASSLVGGRYNSPLHF. For the CDR3, the DNA is TGCGCCAGCAGCTTGGTTGGAGGGAGATATAATTCACCCCTCCACTTT.

V gene TRBV27 combines with J gene TRBJ2-1; 11 bases fit TRBD2. Germline V lookup: CDR1 MNHEY, CDR2 SMNVEV (reference sequence). J gave up 8 bases and V 11 bases, and 14 bases lay outside the gene matches. This CDR3 contains 15 residues. The CDR3: CAAKHGVAGGHEQFF. CDR3 sequence (DNA): TGTGCCGCAAAACATGGGGTAGCGGGAGGGCATGAGCAGTTCTTC.

V gene TRBV6-5 combines with J gene TRBJ2-5, with TRBD1 as a possible D gene (6 bases). The CDR3 sequence is 14 residues long. Germline lookup yields CDR1 MNHEY and CDR2 SVGAGI. V lost 5 bases, J lost 2 bases, and 12 bases lay in between. The CDR3 region has the DNA TGTGCCAGCAGTCGACAGGACCTACAAGAGACCCAGTACTTC. It translates to CASSRQDLQETQYF.

This clone has only one observation. The gene calls are TRBV3-1 (or the pseudogene TRBV3-2) and TRBJ2-7; 12 nucleotides align to TRBD2. The CDR3 is 17 amino acids. Looked up from germline, CDR1 is LGHDT and CDR2 is YNNKEL (reference sequence). J lost 5 bases, V lost 0 bases, and 8 bases had no gene match. CDR3 in amino acids: CASSQDHTSGGIDEQYF. CDR3 DNA: TGTGCCAGCAGCCAAGACCACACTAGCGGGGGGATCGACGAGCAGTACTTC.

A single count supports this clone. The chain joins TRBV12-5 to TRBJ2-1; 7 bases are a match to TRBD2. Trimming at V came to 0 bases and at J to 5 bases, leaving 16 bases not matched to a gene. Looked up from germline, CDR1 is LGHNT and CDR2 is FRNRAP. The CDR3 runs 19 residues. The CDR3 sequence is CASGLVLLNGLVGDNEQFF. The CDR3 nucleotides read TGTGCTAGTGGTTTGGTACTTTTGAATGGACTAGTGGGGGACAATGAGCAGTTCTTC.

The chain recombines TRBV4-2 with TRBJ2-7; D is undetermined. Germline V gives CDR1 LGHNA, CDR2 YNFKEQ. This CDR3 spans 13 amino acids. The ends were cut back, 4 bases at V and 5 bases at J, with 12 bases in the middle. CDR3 sequence reads: CASSPGEENEQYF. CDR3 nucleotide sequence: TGTGCCAGCAGCCCGGGTGAGGAGAACGAGCAGTACTTC.

The chain joins TRBV25-1 to TRBJ1-1, with D possibly being TRBD1 (5 bases). CDR3 length: 15 residues. Germline V gene data show CDR1 as MGHDK and CDR2 as SYGVNS. V lost 4 bases, J lost 0 bases, and 12 bases lay in between. CDR3 DNA sequence: TGTGCCAGCAGTGCTCGTCAGACAGTGAACACTGAAGCTTTCTTT. As protein: CASSARQTVNTEAFF. The full variable domain, with the rest looked up from reference TRBV25-1 and TRBJ1-1, is EADIYQTPRYLVIGTGKKITLECSQTMGHDKMYWYQQDPGMELHLIHYSYGVNSTEKGDLSSESTVSRIRTEHFPLTLESARPSHTSQYLCASSARQTVNTEAFFGQGTRLTVV.

This sequence joins TRBV5-8 and TRBJ2-4; the match to TRBD1 covers 7 bases. After removal of 4 bases from V and 1 base from J, the junction contained 5 bases not matched to a gene. The CDR3 runs to 15 residues. Per the germline V gene, CDR1 is SGHTS and CDR2 is YDEGEE. CDR3 amino acids: CASSKRGQAKNIQYF. In DNA, the CDR3 is TGTGCCAGCAGCAAGAGGGGACAGGCCAAAAACATTCAGTACTTC.

V and J are TRBV4-2 and TRBJ2-7; 9 nucleotides match TRBD1. V was clipped by 4 bases and J by 4 bases; unmatched bases: 8. Per the germline V gene, CDR1 is LGHNA and CDR2 is YNFKEQ. The CDR3 is made up of 15 amino acids. The CDR3, as DNA: TGTGCCAGCAGCCCTTGGGGGACAGGGCTATACGAGCAGTACTTC. Protein product: CASSPWGTGLYEQYF.

The chain couples TRBV19 to TRBJ2-2; 9 nucleotides match TRBD2. The CDR3 is made up of 15 amino acids. V shed 6 bases and J 5 bases; nucleotides not matched to a gene: 7. Germline V gives CDR1 LNHDA, CDR2 SQIVND (reference sequence). The CDR3 coding sequence is TGTGCCAGTAGGGTTGCGGGAGGGCCGACCGGGGAGCTGTTTTTT. It yields the protein CASRVAGGPTGELFF.

The CDR3, as DNA: TGTGCCATCAGTGCAGGACTAGCGGGAAACTTCGAAGCGCCGACCCAGTACTTC. It yields the protein CAISAGLAGNFEAPTQYF. The chain employs TRBV10-3 and TRBJ2-5; TRBD2 matches at 12 bases. Germline CDR1 reads ENHRY; CDR2 reads SYGVKD. CDR3 size: 18 residues. V was pared by 4 bases and J by 7 bases, with 16 bases of the junction left unmatched.